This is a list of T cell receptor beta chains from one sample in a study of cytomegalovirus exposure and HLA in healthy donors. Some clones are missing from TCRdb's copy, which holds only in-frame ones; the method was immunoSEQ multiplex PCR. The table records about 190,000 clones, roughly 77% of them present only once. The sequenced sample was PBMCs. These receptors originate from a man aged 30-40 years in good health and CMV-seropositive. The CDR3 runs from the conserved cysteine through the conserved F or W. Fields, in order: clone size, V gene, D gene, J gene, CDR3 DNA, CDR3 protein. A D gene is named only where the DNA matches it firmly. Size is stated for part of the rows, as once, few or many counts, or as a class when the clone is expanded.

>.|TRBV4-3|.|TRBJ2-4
TGCGCCAGCAGCCAAGATAGGCAGGAGGACATTCAGTACTTC
CASSQDRQEDIQYF
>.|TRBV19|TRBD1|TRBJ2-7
TGTGCCAGTAGTAGGGACAGCTCCTACGAGCAGTACTTC
CASSRDSSYEQYF
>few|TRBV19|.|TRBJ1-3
TGTGCCAGTAGTCTTTCGTCTGGAAACACCATATATTTT
CASSLSSGNTIYF
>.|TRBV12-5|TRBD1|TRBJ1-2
TGTGCTAGTGGTTTGGTACTGGGGACAGGGGTCCCAGAGAATGGCTACACCTTC
CASGLVLGTGVPENGYTF
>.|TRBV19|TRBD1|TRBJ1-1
TGTGCCAGTAAGGCGTTGGGACAGGCGAACACTGAAGCTTTCTTT
CASKALGQANTEAFF
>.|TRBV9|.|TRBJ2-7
TGTGCCAGCAGCCCACAGGATCTGGGTGGCGAGCAGTACTTC
CASSPQDLGGEQYF
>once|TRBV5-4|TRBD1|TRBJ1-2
TGTGCCAGCAGCTCTCAACAGGGGCTCGTCTATGGCTACACCTTC
CASSSQQGLVYGYTF
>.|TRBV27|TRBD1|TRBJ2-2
TGTGCCAGCAGTACCTCCGGGACAGTCAAAAGCGGGGAGCTGTTTTTT
CASSTSGTVKSGELFF
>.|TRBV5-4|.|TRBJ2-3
TGTGCCAGCGCAACAGGGAACTCGGTGGATACGCAGTATTTT
CASATGNSVDTQYF
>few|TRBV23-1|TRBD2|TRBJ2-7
TGCGCCAGCAGTCAAGAGGCGGGGGACTCTCCTTACGAGCAGTACTTC
CASSQEAGDSPYEQYF
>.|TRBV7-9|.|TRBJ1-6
TGTGCCAGCAGCTTAGAAAGGGCAGGTGGGGCAAGCTCACCCCTCCACTTT
CASSLERAGGASSPLHF
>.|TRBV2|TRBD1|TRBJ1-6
TGTGCCAGCAGTTCCGGGACAGGGGGGTCACCCCTCCACTTT
CASSSGTGGSPLHF
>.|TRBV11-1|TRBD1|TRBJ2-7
TGTGCCAGCAGCTTAGGGACAGGGAGCTCCTACGAGCAGTACTTC
CASSLGTGSSYEQYF
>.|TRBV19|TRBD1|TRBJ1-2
TGTGCCAGTAGCCGACAGGGAAGGAGCTCATCCAACTATGGCTACACCTTC
CASSRQGRSSSNYGYTF
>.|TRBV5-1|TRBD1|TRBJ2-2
TGCGCCAGCAGCCCAGACAGGGTTGACGGGGAGCTGTTTTTT
CASSPDRVDGELFF
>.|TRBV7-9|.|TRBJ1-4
TGTGCCAGCAGCCCCATGGGGGGGATGGCTAATGAAAAACTGTTTTTT
CASSPMGGMANEKLFF